Each of the 3 T cell receptor beta chains below was sequenced from the same sample in a study of shared clonotypes between healthy human individuals. CD8 cells classed as naive were CD45RO-negative and positively selected for CCR7, excluding terminally differentiated effector memory CD45RA+ cells. This table comes from immunoSEQ multiplex PCR, and its TCRdb copy is limited to in-frame clones, with some not included. Among about 2 million clones listed, about 95% were seen once. Specimen: naive CD8+ T cells sorted from blood. The receptors here all came from a man aged 18 to 29 in good health.

The V and J genes are TRBV7-6 and TRBJ1-5; D not resolved. Trimming took 4 bases from V and 3 from J, leaving 13 bases between them. There are 15 residues in the CDR3. Germline assignment: CDR1 SGHVS and CDR2 FNYEAQ. Written as DNA, the CDR3 is TGTGCCAGCAGCTCCGGGCCTGGGAACAATCAGCCCCAGCATTTT. Its protein product is CASSSGPGNNQPQHF. The whole variable domain, remainder taken from reference TRBV7-6 and TRBJ1-5, is GAGVSQSPRYKVTKRGQDVALRCDPISGHVSLYWYRQALGQGPEFLTYFNYEAQQDKSGLPNDRFSAERPEGSISTLTIQRTEQRDSAMYRCASSSGPGNNQPQHFGDGTRLSIL.

V usage is TRBV7-8 and J usage is TRBJ2-1; unclear D gene. Germline CDR1 SGHVS, CDR2 FQNEAQ. V lost 5 bases, J lost 4 bases, and 12 bases lay in between. CDR3 size: 14 residues. The CDR3 DNA reads as TGTGCCAGCAGCCTAATGGACCTGTACAATGAGCAGTTCTTC. This sequence encodes CASSLMDLYNEQFF.

For this clone: Different DNA sequences within this sample yield the same CDR3. V gene TRBV28 combines with J gene TRBJ1-1; D may be TRBD1 (5 bases). The CDR3 consists of 15 residues. Germline CDR1 MDHEN, CDR2 SYDVKM. V lost 3 bases to trimming and J lost 0 bases, with 11 bases between them. CDR3 bases: TGTGCCAGCAGTTTGGGGCAGCTCATGAACACTGAAGCTTTCTTT. It yields the protein CASSLGQLMNTEAFF.